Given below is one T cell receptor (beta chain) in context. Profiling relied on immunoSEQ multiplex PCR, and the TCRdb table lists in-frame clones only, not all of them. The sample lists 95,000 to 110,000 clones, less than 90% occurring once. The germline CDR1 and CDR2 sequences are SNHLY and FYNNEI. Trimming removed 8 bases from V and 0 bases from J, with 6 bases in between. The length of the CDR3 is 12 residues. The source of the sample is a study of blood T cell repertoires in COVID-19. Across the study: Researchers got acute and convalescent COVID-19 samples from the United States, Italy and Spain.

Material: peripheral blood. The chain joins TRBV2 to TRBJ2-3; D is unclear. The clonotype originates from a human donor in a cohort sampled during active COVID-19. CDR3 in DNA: TGTGCCAGCGGGCTAAGCACAGATACGCAGTATTTT. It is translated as CASGLSTDTQYF.